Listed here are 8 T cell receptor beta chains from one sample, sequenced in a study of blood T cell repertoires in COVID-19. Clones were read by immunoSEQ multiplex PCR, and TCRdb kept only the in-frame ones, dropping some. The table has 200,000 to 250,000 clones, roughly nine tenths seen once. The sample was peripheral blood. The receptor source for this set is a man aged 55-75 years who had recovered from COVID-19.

The CDR3: CASSEVGSSSGYGYTF. DNA for the CDR3: TGTGCCAGCAGTGAAGTCGGTAGTTCCTCAGGTTATGGCTACACCTTC. The chain has TRBV6-1 and TRBJ1-2; no clear D. Per the germline V gene, CDR1 is MNHNS and CDR2 is SASEGT. The V gene lost 1 base and the J gene lost 5 bases, with 17 bases spanning the gap. The CDR3 consists of 16 residues.

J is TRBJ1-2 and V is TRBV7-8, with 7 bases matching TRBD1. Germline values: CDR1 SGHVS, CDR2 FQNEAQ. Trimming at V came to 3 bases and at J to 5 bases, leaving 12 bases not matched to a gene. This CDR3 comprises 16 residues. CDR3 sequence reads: CASSFFGTDKMYGYTF. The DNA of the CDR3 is TGTGCCAGCAGCTTTTTTGGGACAGATAAAATGTATGGCTACACCTTC. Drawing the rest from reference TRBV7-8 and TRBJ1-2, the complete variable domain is GAGVSQSPRYKVAKRGQDVALRCDPISGHVSLFWYQQALGQGPEFLTYFQNEAQLDKSGLPSDRFFAERPEGSVSTLKIQRTQQEDSAVYLCASSFFGTDKMYGYTFGSGTRLTVV.

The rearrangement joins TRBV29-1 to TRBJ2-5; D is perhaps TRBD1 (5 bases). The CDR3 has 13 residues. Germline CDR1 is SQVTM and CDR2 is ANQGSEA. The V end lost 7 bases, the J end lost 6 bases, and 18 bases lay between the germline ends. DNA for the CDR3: TGCAGCGGCTGGTCGCAGGGTCTGCAGACCCAGTACTTC. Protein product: CSGWSQGLQTQYF.

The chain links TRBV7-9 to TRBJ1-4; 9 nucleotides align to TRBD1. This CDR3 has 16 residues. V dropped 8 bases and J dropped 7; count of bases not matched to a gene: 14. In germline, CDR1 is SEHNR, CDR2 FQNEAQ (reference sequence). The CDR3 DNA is TGTGCCAGCCTAGAGGTTGTGGGACAGGGAGGTGAAAAACTGTTTTTT. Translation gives CASLEVVGQGGEKLFF.

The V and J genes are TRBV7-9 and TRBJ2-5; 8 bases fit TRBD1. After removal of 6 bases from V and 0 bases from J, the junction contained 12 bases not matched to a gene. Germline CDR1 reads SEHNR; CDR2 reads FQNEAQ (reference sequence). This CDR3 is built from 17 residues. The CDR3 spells CASSKSSGTGNQETQYF. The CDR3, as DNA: TGTGCCAGCAGTAAATCATCCGGGACAGGAAACCAAGAGACCCAGTACTTC.

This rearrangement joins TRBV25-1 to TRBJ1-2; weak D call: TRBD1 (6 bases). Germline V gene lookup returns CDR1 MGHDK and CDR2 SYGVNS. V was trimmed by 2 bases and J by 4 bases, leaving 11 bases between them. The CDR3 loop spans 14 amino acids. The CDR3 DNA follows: TGTGCCAGCAGTGAAGCAGGGGTTGGCTATGGCTACACCTTC. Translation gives CASSEAGVGYGYTF.

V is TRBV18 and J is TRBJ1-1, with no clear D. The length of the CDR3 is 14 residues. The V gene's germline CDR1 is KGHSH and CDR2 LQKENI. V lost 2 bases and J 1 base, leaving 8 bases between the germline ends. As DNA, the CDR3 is TGTGCCAGCTCACCAGGCAGTCGGAACACTGAAGCTTTCTTT. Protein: CASSPGSRNTEAFF.

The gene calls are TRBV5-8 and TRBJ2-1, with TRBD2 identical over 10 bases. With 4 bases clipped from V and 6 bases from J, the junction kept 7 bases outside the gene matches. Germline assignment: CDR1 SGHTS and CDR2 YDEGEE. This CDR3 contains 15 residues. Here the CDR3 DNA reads TGTGCCAGCAGCCCCGGAGCGGGAGGGATCAATGAGCAGTTCTTC. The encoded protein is CASSPGAGGINEQFF.